This T cell receptor beta chain appears in the sequencing data of a study of vaccination effects on CD4 cells after COVID-19. Overall study: Each participant received a vaccine that was either BNT162b2 or mRNA-1273, given as two doses.

This clone was recorded only once. The antigen remains unidentified. Viral peptide pools were used in the ViraFEST assay to expand antigen-specific CD4+ T cells, and sequencing came afterward. Cells that had been cultured for roughly 9 days were the source of isolated CD4+ T cells. Recipients of the vaccine had no prior SARS-CoV-2 infection and negative nucleocapsid antibodies. The study, taken as a whole, reports: Clones that were induced by infection or by vaccine showed marked contraction late after vaccination. Convalescent patients numbered few in the study; early post-infection timepoints were missing entirely. Healthy vaccinees' vaccine-induced clones included only 1 of 255 cross-reacting with common cold coronaviruses.

Profiling relied on immunoSEQ multiplex PCR, and the TCRdb table lists in-frame clones only, not all of them. The sample yields about 73,000 clones, approximately 75% seen once. The material sequenced was CD4+ T cells from PBMCs cultured with HCoV-NL63 spike peptides, taken before COVID-19 vaccination. This receptor was taken from a human donor who received a COVID-19 vaccine.

In nucleotides, the CDR3 is TGTGCCAGCAGCTTCCAGGGCCTAGTGGGAGAGACCCAGTACTTC. It specifies CASSFQGLVGETQYF. The V gene is TRBV7-7, the J gene TRBJ2-5, with D tentatively TRBD1 (5 bases). The germline CDR1 and CDR2 sequences are SSHAT and FNYEAQ (reference sequence). V gave up 3 bases and J gave up 4 bases, with 15 bases separating them. This CDR3 is built from 15 residues.